This TCR beta chain stems from a study of blood T cells in healthy people across ages. Germline loops: CDR1 LGHNT, CDR2 FRNRAP. The CDR3 has 17 residues. V was trimmed by 2 bases and J by 0 bases, leaving 14 bases between them. Through a sample-barcoded 5' primer and a J-beta primer mix, a second PCR was run for roughly 6 to 12 cycles. TCRdb used MiXCR to reprocess the 5' RACE reads, holding one entry per CDR3 protein. Seen here are more than 500,000 distinct CDR3 sequences, roughly a quarter observed once, and the top ten hold 3% to 4%. A further study also used this sample, focusing on T cells of mothers and their children. That study reports: The cDNA synthesis received all extracted RNA, at around 1.5 ug per 15 ul. Each mother gave over 8 million TCR beta CDR3 reads; each child, a few million.

The sequenced material came from blood. V usage is TRBV12-5 and J usage is TRBJ1-5; D is possibly TRBD1 (5 bases). This TCR was recovered from a boy aged 2 to 10 in good health. The CDR3 nucleotides read TGTGCTAGTGGTTTGTGGGGCAGGGACTATAGCAATCAGCCCCAGCATTTT. Its translation: CASGLWGRDYSNQPQHF.